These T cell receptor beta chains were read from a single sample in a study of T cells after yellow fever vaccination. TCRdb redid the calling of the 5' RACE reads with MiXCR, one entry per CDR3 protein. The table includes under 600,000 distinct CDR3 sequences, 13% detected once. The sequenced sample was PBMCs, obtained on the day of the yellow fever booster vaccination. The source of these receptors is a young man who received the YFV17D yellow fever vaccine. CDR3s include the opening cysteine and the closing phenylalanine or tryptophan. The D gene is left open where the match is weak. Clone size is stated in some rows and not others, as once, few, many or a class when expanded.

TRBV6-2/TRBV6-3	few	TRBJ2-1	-	CASTNPEKSYNEQFF	TGTGCCAGCACCAACCCCGAGAAGTCCTACAATGAGCAGTTCTTC
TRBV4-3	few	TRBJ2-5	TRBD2	CASSQDITSGAFAQYF	TGCGCCAGCAGCCAAGACATCACTAGCGGGGCCTTTGCCCAGTACTTC
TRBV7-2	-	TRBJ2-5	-	CASSLLRGSQETQYF	TGTGCCAGCAGCTTGTTGCGGGGCTCCCAAGAGACCCAGTACTTC
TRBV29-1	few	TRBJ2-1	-	CSVGRANNEQFF	TGCAGCGTCGGCCGGGCCAACAATGAGCAGTTCTTC
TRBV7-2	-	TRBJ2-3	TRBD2	CASSLLREAGDTQYF	TGTGCCAGCAGCTTATTACGGGAGGCGGGAGATACGCAGTATTTT
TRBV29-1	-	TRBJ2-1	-	CSVEVQYNEQFF	TGCAGCGTTGAGGTCCAGTACAATGAGCAGTTCTTC
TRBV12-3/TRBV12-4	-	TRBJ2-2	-	CASSLRLLNTGELFF	TGTGCCAGCAGTTTAAGACTTTTAAACACCGGGGAGCTGTTTTTT
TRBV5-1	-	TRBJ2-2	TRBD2	CASSLVPRPSGSDAGELFF	TGCGCCAGCAGCTTGGTTCCAAGGCCTAGCGGAAGTGACGCCGGGGAGCTGTTTTTT
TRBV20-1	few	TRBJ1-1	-	CSVPLRAGEAFF	TGCAGTGTCCCGCTCAGGGCGGGTGAAGCTTTCTTT
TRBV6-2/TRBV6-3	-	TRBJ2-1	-	CASKRQPRIYNEQFF	TGTGCCAGTAAACGTCAGCCTAGAATTTATAATGAGCAGTTCTTC
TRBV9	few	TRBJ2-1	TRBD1	CASSVDRGRSYNEQFF	TGTGCCAGCAGCGTAGACAGGGGAAGGTCCTACAATGAGCAGTTCTTC
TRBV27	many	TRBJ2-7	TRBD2	CASRLPRESEQYF	TGTGCCAGCCGCTTACCGCGGGAGTCCGAGCAGTACTTC
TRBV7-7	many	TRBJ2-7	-	CASSSLVYEQYF	TGTGCTAGCAGCTCCTTGGTGTACGAGCAGTACTTC
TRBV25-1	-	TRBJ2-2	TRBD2	CASSVSSGGDTGELFF	TGTGCCAGCAGTGTCTCTAGCGGGGGGGACACCGGGGAGCTGTTTTTT
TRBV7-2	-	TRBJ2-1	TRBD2	CASSLVAGGTDEQFF	TGTGCCAGCAGCTTAGTAGCGGGAGGGACGGATGAGCAGTTCTTC
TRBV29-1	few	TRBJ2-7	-	CSVVVWGFEQYF	TGCAGCGTCGTGGTATGGGGTTTCGAGCAGTACTTC
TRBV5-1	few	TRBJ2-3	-	CASSRSPRQFADTQYF	TGCGCCAGCAGTAGATCACCACGACAGTTTGCAGATACGCAGTATTTT
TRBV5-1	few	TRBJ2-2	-	CASSLESAGRSGELFF	TGCGCCAGCAGCTTGGAGTCGGCGGGGAGGAGCGGGGAGCTGTTTTTT
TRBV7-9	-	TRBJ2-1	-	CASSSTDRYNEQFF	TGTGCCAGCAGCTCAACGGACAGATACAATGAGCAGTTCTTC
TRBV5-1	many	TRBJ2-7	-	CASSRWGSYEQYF	TGCGCCAGCAGCCGGTGGGGGTCCTACGAGCAGTACTTC
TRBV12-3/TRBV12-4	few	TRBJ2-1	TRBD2	CASSGLAGVYEQFF	TGTGCCAGCTCAGGGCTAGCGGGAGTCTATGAGCAGTTCTTC
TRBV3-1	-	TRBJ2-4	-	CASSPSIAKNIQYF	TGTGCCAGCAGTCCCAGCATAGCCAAAAACATTCAGTACTTC
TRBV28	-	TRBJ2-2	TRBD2	CASSSREAGELFF	TGTGCCAGCAGCTCCCGGGAGGCCGGGGAGCTGTTTTTT
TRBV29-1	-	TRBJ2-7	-	CSVDRGREQYF	TGCAGCGTTGATCGAGGTCGTGAGCAGTACTTC
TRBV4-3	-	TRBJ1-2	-	CASSQVTRGANYGYTF	TGCGCCAGCAGCCAAGTTACTAGGGGAGCTAACTATGGCTACACCTTC
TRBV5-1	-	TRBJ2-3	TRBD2	CASCRRGSTDTQYF	TGCGCCAGCTGTCGGCGGGGGAGCACAGATACGCAGTATTTT
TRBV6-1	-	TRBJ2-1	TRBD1	CASRLPRGSYNEQFF	TGTGCCAGCAGGCTCCCCAGGGGGTCCTACAATGAGCAGTTCTTC
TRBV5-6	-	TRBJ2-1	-	CASIRSGSYNEQFF	TGTGCCAGCATCAGGTCGGGCTCCTACAATGAGCAGTTCTTC
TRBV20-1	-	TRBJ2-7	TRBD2	CSARDAGLAFPYEQYF	TGCAGTGCTAGAGATGCGGGACTAGCGTTCCCCTACGAGCAGTACTTC
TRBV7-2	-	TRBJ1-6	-	CASSRVTGANSPLHF	TGTGCCAGCAGCCGGGTTACGGGGGCAAATTCACCCCTCCACTTT
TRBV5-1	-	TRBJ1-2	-	CASSSGTDNYGYTF	TGCGCCAGCAGCTCCGGGACGGATAACTATGGCTACACCTTC
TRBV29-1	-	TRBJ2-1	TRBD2	CSVEGSRLAGDPPNEQFF	TGCAGCGTTGAAGGATCGCGACTAGCGGGAGACCCTCCGAATGAGCAGTTCTTC
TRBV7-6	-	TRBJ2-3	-	CASSLGFAPTGDTQYF	TGTGCCAGCAGCTTAGGGTTCGCGCCGACGGGAGATACGCAGTATTTT
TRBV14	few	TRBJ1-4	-	CASSRGSSNEKLFF	TGTGCCAGCAGCCGGGGCAGCTCCAATGAAAAACTGTTTTTT
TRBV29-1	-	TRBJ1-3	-	CSVVRVSGNTIYF	TGCAGCGTCGTCCGGGTAAGCGGAAACACCATATATTTT
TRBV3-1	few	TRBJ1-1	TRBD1	CASSQEQGATIEAFF	TGTGCCAGCAGCCAAGAGCAGGGGGCGACTATTGAAGCTTTCTTT
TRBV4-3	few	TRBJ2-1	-	CASSPEWSNEQFF	TGCGCCAGCAGCCCCGAGTGGAGCAATGAGCAGTTCTTC
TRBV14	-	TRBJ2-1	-	CASSQLGQGNNEQFF	TGTGCCAGCAGCCAATTAGGCCAGGGGAACAATGAGCAGTTCTTC
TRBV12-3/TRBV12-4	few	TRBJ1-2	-	CASSPPGADGYTF	TGTGCCAGCAGCCCTCCAGGGGCCGATGGCTACACCTTC
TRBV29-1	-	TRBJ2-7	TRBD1	CSVEEEGTGGHEQYF	TGCAGCGTTGAAGAGGAGGGGACAGGGGGCCACGAGCAGTACTTC
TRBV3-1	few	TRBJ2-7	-	CASSQESRGFADYYEQYF	TGTGCCAGCAGCCAAGAGTCCCGGGGCTTTGCCGACTACTACGAGCAGTACTTC
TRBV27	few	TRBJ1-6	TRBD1	CASRRTGGRDSPLHF	TGTGCCAGCAGAAGGACAGGGGGCAGGGATTCACCCCTCCACTTT
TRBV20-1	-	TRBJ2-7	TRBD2	CSGCSGITYEQYF	TGCAGTGGTTGTAGCGGGATCACCTACGAGCAGTACTTC
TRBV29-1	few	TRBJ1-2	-	CSVDDSYGYTF	TGCAGCGTTGACGACAGCTATGGCTACACCTTC
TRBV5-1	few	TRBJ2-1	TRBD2	CASSSPGLDNNEQFF	TGCGCCAGCAGCTCCCCGGGACTAGACAACAATGAGCAGTTCTTC
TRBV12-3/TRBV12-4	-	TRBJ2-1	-	CASSLTDRNEQFF	TGTGCCAGCAGCCTCACGGACCGCAATGAGCAGTTCTTC
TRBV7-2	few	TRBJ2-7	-	CASSLVPLSYEQYF	TGTGCCAGCAGCTTAGTACCACTCTCCTACGAGCAGTACTTC
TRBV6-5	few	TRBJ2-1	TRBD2	CASSYFGTSLEQFF	TGTGCCAGCAGTTACTTCGGGACTAGCCTTGAGCAGTTCTTC
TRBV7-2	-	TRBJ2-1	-	CASSIRTGRVEQFF	TGTGCCAGCAGCATTCGGACAGGGAGGGTTGAGCAGTTCTTC
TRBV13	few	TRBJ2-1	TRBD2	CASSLGGFSGSFNEQFF	TGTGCCAGCAGCTTAGGCGGGTTTAGCGGGAGTTTTAATGAGCAGTTCTTC
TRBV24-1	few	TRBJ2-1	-	CATSDGDYNEQFF	TGTGCCACCAGTGATGGAGACTACAATGAGCAGTTCTTC
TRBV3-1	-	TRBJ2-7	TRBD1	CASSPTGGFHYEQYF	TGTGCCAGCAGCCCGACAGGGGGTTTTCACTACGAGCAGTACTTC
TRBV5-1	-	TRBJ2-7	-	CASSNSTVGSYEQYF	TGCGCCAGCAGCAATTCGACTGTGGGGTCCTACGAGCAGTACTTC
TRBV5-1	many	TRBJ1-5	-	CASSLGGILNQPQHF	TGCGCCAGCAGCTTGGGAGGGATACTCAATCAGCCCCAGCATTTT
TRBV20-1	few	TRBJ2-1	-	CSARDWGLYNEQFF	TGCAGTGCTAGAGATTGGGGGTTGTACAATGAGCAGTTCTTC
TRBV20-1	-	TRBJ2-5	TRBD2	CSASRGTSTPQETQYF	TGCAGTGCTAGCAGGGGGACTAGCACCCCCCAAGAGACCCAGTACTTC
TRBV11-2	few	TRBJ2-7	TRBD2	CASSSPGLATYEQHF	TGTGCCAGCAGCTCCCCGGGACTAGCGACCTACGAGCAGCACTTC
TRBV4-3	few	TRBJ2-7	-	CASRPLLGPWF	TGCGCCAGCAGACCTCTCCTAGGACCCTGGTTC
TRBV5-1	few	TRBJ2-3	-	CASSLERTPPDTQYF	TGCGCCAGCAGCTTAGAGCGAACACCCCCAGATACGCAGTATTTT